Below, 16 T cell receptor beta chains from the same sample are listed, as sequenced in a study of post-analysis software for immune sequencing data. Study-wide findings and caveats: Included in a set of five TRBV segments more frequent in patients than controls were TRBV5-6, TRBV5-1 and TRBV20-1.

Carried by the TCR beta cDNA libraries were unique molecular identifiers. TCRdb re-analysed the PCR reads in MiXCR, keeping a single row per CDR3 protein. The table has 820,000 or so distinct CDR3 sequences, approximately 57% seen once; the top ten hold approximately 4.4%. Their antigens are not known. The sample consisted of blood. These receptors were collected from a girl aged 5 to 17 with multiple sclerosis.

V and J are TRBV5-1 and TRBJ1-6; 9 bases agree with TRBD1. This CDR3 has 17 amino acids. The junction had 10 bases not matched to a gene; V was cut back by 1 base and J by 8 bases. The germline gives CDR1 SGHRS, CDR2 YFSETQ. CDR3 in DNA: TGCGCCAGCAGCTTGCGGGACAGGGCCTTTAGGGATTCACCCCTCCACTTT. Translated: CASSLRDRAFRDSPLHF.

CDR3 region: CASSLGPGARQFF. CDR3 nucleotides: TGTGCCAGCAGCTTAGGGCCTGGAGCCCGGCAGTTCTTC. V gene TRBV11-2 combines with J gene TRBJ2-1; D remains ambiguous. Germline V CDR1 and CDR2: SGHAT, FQNNGV. The CDR3 length is 13 residues. V was trimmed by 1 base and J by 12 bases, leaving 13 bases between them. Full variable domain (remainder filled in from reference TRBV11-2 and TRBJ2-1): EAGVAQSPRYKIIEKRQSVAFWCNPISGHATLYWYQQILGQGPKLLIQFQNNGVVDDSQLPKDRFSAERLKGVDSTLKIQPAKLEDSAVYLCASSLGPGARQFFGPGTRLTVL.

The V call is TRBV18, the J call TRBJ1-6, with TRBD1 matching 7 bases. With V trimmed by 1 base and J by 6 bases, 6 bases remained unmatched. The CDR3 length is 16 residues. Germline V gene data show CDR1 as KGHSH and CDR2 as LQKENI. The chain's CDR3 is CASSPQGANINSPLHF. The DNA of the CDR3 is TGTGCCAGCTCACCACAGGGGGCCAATATTAATTCACCCCTCCACTTT.

The rearrangement joins TRBV12-3 or TRBV12-4 to TRBJ2-3; TRBD2 matches 8 bases. Trimming removed 11 bases from V and 8 bases from J; junction bases left unmatched: 21. CDR3 length: 16 residues. CDR3 region: CASTGLSGGRSGTQYF. CDR3 coding DNA: TGTGCCTCTACGGGCCTAAGCGGGGGCCGATCGGGTACGCAGTATTTT.

The CDR3 is CAWSEVGYGYTF. In DNA, the CDR3 is TGTGCCTGGAGTGAGGTTGGATATGGCTACACCTTC. This chain joins TRBV30 and TRBJ1-2, with D unclear. Per the germline V gene, CDR1 is GTSNPN and CDR2 is SVGIG (reference sequence). Between the trimmed V and J ends, which lost 1 base and 5 bases, there was a span of 8 bases. The CDR3 sequence is 12 residues long.

This chain joins TRBV14 and TRBJ2-7, with TRBD1 matching over 9 bases. The CDR3 contains 15 residues. Germline V gene lookup returns CDR1 SGHDN and CDR2 FVKESK. The trim removed 2 bases at V and 1 base at J, leaving 3 bases unmatched. This CDR3 reads CASSQPGQGSYEQYF. CDR3 coding DNA: TGTGCCAGCAGCCAACCGGGACAGGGTTCCTACGAGCAGTACTTC.

V gene TRBV20-1 combines with J gene TRBJ2-7; D uncertain. The CDR3 loop spans 14 amino acids. The germline gives CDR1 DFQATT, CDR2 SNEGSKA (reference sequence). The V end was cut by 5 bases, the J end by 2 bases, with 16 bases between. In DNA, the CDR3 is TGCAGTGCTTCCGAACCATCCCAACCCTACGAGCAGTACTTC. Protein sequence: CSASEPSQPYEQYF.

In regard to this clonotype: A junction end diverges from the germline sequence, so it may reflect a read error. V usage is TRBV20-1 and J usage is TRBJ2-1; 10 nucleotides agree with TRBD2. There are 17 residues in the CDR3. Germline lookup yields CDR1 DFQATT and CDR2 SNEGSKA (reference sequence). CDR3 protein: CSARDLVGLAGVYEQFF. The CDR3 DNA reads TGCAGCGCTAGAGACCTGGTAGGGCTAGCGGGAGTCTATGAGCAGTTCTTC.

Points on this clonotype: Germline is not matched at one junction end, which may reflect a read error. The chain carries TRBV5-1 and TRBJ1-5; D is uncertain. Germline V gives CDR1 SGHRS, CDR2 YFSETQ. The CDR3 spans 16 residues. CDR3 residues: CTSSPNPAGANQPQHF. In nucleotides, the CDR3 is TGCACCAGCAGTCCAAATCCAGCAGGAGCTAATCAGCCCCAGCATTTT.

CDR3 amino acids: CASSLREVRLDEQYF. The CDR3 DNA sequence: TGTGCCAGCAGCTTACGAGAGGTCAGACTGGACGAGCAGTACTTC. The gene calls are TRBV7-9 and TRBJ2-7; D not certain. V lost 2 bases and J lost 5, with 16 bases in between. Per germline, CDR1 SEHNR and CDR2 FQNEAQ (reference sequence). This CDR3 comprises 15 residues.

The chain combines TRBV3-1 with TRBJ1-2; D call uncertain. V dropped 0 bases and J dropped 8 bases, with 4 bases sitting between them. This CDR3 region has 11 residues. Germline V gives CDR1 LGHDT, CDR2 YNNKEL (reference sequence). The CDR3 DNA reads TGTGCCAGCAGCCAAGAGAGGGGCTACACCTTC. Amino acid sequence: CASSQERGYTF. Full variable domain (outside the CDR3, taken from reference TRBV3-1 and TRBJ1-2): DTAVSQTPKYLVTQMGNDKSIKCEQNLGHDTMYWYKQDSKKFLKIMFSYNNKELIINETVPNRFSPKSPDKAHLNLHINSLELGDSAVYFCASSQERGYTFGSGTRLTVV.

The CDR3 protein is CASSLLQPGGGGRAYEQYF. The CDR3 DNA is TGCGCCAGCAGCCTCCTACAACCAGGGGGCGGCGGTAGAGCCTACGAGCAGTACTTC. V is TRBV4-1 and J is TRBJ2-7; 8 bases are a match to TRBD1. Germline assignment: CDR1 MGHRA and CDR2 YSYEKL. The CDR3 loop spans 19 amino acids. V shed 4 bases and J 2 bases; nucleotides not matched to a gene: 19.

The chain employs TRBV2 and TRBJ2-7; TRBD1 agrees at 9 bases. The CDR3 is 13 amino acids. CDR1 is SNHLY, CDR2 FYNNEI, per germline. With V trimmed by 10 bases and J by 4 bases, 8 bases remained unmatched. In DNA form, the CDR3 reads TGTGCCACTGACGGAGGGACAGGGTACGAGCAGTACTTC. This sequence encodes CATDGGTGYEQYF.

The rearrangement joins TRBV20-1 to TRBJ2-7, with TRBD2 matching over 14 bases. Germline values: CDR1 DFQATT, CDR2 SNEGSKA (reference sequence). CDR3 size: 15 residues. Trimming at V came to 4 bases and at J to 7 bases, leaving 9 bases not matched to a gene. CDR3 bases: TGCAGTGCTATCCCTCGGACTAGCGGGAGGTATGAGCAGTACTTC. Its protein is CSAIPRTSGRYEQYF.

The V gene is TRBV25-1, the J gene TRBJ2-7; TRBD1 matches at 10 bases. Per the germline V gene, CDR1 is MGHDK and CDR2 is SYGVNS. V lost 4 bases and J lost 3; bases outside the gene matches: 15. CDR3 length equals 18 residues. The CDR3 sequence: CASSGRGQGGLHYYEQYF. The CDR3 nucleotides are TGTGCCAGCAGTGGCCGTGGACAGGGGGGCCTGCACTACTACGAGCAGTACTTC.

The rearrangement joins TRBV20-1 to TRBJ2-5; maybe TRBD2 (5 bases). This CDR3 comprises 11 residues. The V end lost 8 bases, the J end lost 5 bases, and 12 bases lay between the germline ends. Germline lookup yields CDR1 DFQATT and CDR2 SNEGSKA (reference sequence). In nucleotides, the CDR3 is TGCAGTTTAGCACAGCGGGAGACCCAGTACTTC. Protein: CSLAQRETQYF.